This TCR beta chain was found in a study of CD4+ T cells in melanoma. Overall study findings and caveats: A reported correlation linked neoantigen-specific CD4+ T cells to CD8+, macrophage and B cell function. Reportedly, melanoma neoantigen-specific CD4+ T cells showed varied differentiation states.

The protocol was immunoSEQ multiplex PCR, while the TCRdb copy is restricted to in-frame clones and leaves out a portion. The sample has some 50,000 clones, approximately 89% seen once. V was trimmed by 5 bases and J by 0 bases, leaving 14 bases between them. CDR1 is MNHNY, CDR2 SVGAGI, per germline (reference sequence). This CDR3 has 15 residues. A note on this clone: Antigen: not known.

The clonotype was recovered from a human donor with melanoma. This chain links TRBV6-6 with TRBJ2-7, with D uncertain. Sequenced material: peripheral blood. CDR3 sequence reads: CASSHGPGDSYEQYF. DNA of the CDR3: TGTGCCAGCAGTCACGGTCCAGGAGACTCCTACGAGCAGTACTTC.